This T cell receptor (beta chain) was found in a study of cytomegalovirus exposure and HLA in healthy donors. As for the study in general: The study's early data release held tens of millions of unique TCRs from HLA-typed donors.

The PCR ran on 60 Vbeta and 13 Jbeta primers. Authors' processing steps: Approximately 9.9 million shared chains were among the about 80 million unique TCR beta chains that a later analysis counted. Method: immunoSEQ multiplex PCR; TCRdb's copy keeps in-frame clones and lacks some. That table supplies the V and J calls and clone size; D and trimming were determined from the DNA. The profile shows 150,000 to 200,000 clones, roughly 79% of them singletons. Study-level points and caveats: It was reportedly the case that the classifier diagnosed cytomegalovirus status with high specificity and sensitivity.

CDR3 length equals 13 residues. CDR1 and CDR2 from the germline V gene are MDHEN and SYDVKM. The junction had 8 bases not matched to a gene; V was cut back by 5 bases and J by 10 bases. The table lists this clone with a count of one. The antigen remains undetermined. The TCR originated in a woman in her fifties or sixties in good health and CMV-seronegative. The chain carries TRBV28 and TRBJ2-1, with 7 bases lining up with TRBD2. The sample taken for sequencing was PBMCs. The CDR3 bases are TGTGCCAGCAGTAGGCTGGCGGGAGCCGAGCAGTTCTTC. Its translation is CASSRLAGAEQFF.